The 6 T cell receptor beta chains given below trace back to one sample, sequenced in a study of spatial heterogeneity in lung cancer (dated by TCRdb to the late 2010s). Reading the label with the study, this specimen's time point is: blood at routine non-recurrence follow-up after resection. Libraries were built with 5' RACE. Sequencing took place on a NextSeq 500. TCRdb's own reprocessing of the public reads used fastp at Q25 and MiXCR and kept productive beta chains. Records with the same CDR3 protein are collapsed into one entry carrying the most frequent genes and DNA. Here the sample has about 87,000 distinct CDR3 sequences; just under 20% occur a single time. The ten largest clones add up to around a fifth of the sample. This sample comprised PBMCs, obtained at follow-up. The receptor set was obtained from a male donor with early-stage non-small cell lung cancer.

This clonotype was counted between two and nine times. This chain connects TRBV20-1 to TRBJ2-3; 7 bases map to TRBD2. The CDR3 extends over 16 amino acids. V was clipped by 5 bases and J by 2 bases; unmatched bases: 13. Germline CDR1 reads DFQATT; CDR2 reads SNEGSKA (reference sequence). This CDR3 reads CSAPSRGVSTTDTQYF. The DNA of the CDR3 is TGCAGTGCTCCTAGTCGGGGGGTGTCTACCACAGATACGCAGTATTTT.

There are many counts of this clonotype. DNA for the CDR3: TGCAGTGCTAGACGAGGCAGTCAAGAGACCCAGTACTTC. Amino acid sequence: CSARRGSQETQYF. The chain couples TRBV20-1 to TRBJ2-5; D unclear. The V end was cut by 2 bases, the J end by 2 bases, with 9 bases between. CDR1 and CDR2 from the germline V gene are DFQATT and SNEGSKA (reference sequence). The CDR3 loop spans 13 amino acids.

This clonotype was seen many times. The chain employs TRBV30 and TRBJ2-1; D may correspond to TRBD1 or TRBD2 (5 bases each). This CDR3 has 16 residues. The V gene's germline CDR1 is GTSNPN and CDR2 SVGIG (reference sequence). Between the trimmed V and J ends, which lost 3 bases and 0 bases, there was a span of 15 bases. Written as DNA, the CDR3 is TGTGCCTGGAGGTCCACCGGGACGGGCTCCTACAATGAGCAGTTCTTC. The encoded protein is CAWRSTGTGSYNEQFF.

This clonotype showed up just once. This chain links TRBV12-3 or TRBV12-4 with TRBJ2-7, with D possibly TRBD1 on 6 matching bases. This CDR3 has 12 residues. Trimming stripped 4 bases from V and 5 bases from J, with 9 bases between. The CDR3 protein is CASSSQGDEQYV. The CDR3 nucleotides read TGTGCCAGCAGTTCACAGGGAGACGAGCAGTACGTC.

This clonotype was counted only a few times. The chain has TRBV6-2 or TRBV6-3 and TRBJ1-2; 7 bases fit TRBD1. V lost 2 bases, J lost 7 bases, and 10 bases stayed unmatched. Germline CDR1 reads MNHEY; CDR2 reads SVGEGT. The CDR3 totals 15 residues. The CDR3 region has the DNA TGTGCCAGCAGTTACCGGGGGGACAGTGGACCTGGCTACACCTTC. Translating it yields CASSYRGDSGPGYTF.

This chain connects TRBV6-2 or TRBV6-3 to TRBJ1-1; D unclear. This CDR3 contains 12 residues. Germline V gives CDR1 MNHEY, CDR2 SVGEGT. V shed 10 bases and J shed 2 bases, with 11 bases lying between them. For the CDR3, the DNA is TGTGCCACCGGACGGCACAACACTGAAGCTTTCTTT. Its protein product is CATGRHNTEAFF.